These 9 T cell receptor beta chains came from one sample sequenced in a study of brain T cells in children with intractable seizures. Data came from immunoSEQ multiplex PCR; TCRdb stores just in-frame clones and leaves some out. The sample holds hundreds of thousands of clones, over 90% seen once. Stated time point: blood from clinic visit 5 months post-surgery; TSC patient then seizure free. The material was peripheral blood, obtained less than 6 months after surgery. The receptors come from a boy under three years old with tuberous sclerosis and intractable seizures.

The chain recombines TRBV19 with TRBJ2-1; a weak D match, TRBD1 (5 bases). Per germline, CDR1 LNHDA and CDR2 SQIVND (reference sequence). V lost 3 bases, J lost 5 bases, and 17 bases lay in between. This CDR3 contains 16 residues. The CDR3 loop is CASSIRAVHVNNEQFF. The CDR3 bases are TGTGCCAGTAGTATCAGGGCGGTACACGTTAACAATGAGCAGTTCTTC.

Of note for this clone: The junction departs from germline at one end; a sequencing error may be responsible. The chain couples TRBV7-2 to TRBJ1-3; possibly TRBD1 for D (5 bases). This CDR3 spans 12 amino acids. Per the germline V gene, CDR1 is SGHTA and CDR2 is FQGNSA. CDR3 protein: CASSWEVGAVRF. As DNA, the CDR3 is TGTGCCAGCAGCTGGGAAGTTGGGGCAGTTCGCTTT.

The chain links TRBV6-6 to TRBJ1-5, with D possibly matching TRBD1 (5 bases). The germline V gene has CDR1 MNHNY and CDR2 SVGAGI (reference sequence). The CDR3 has 13 amino acids. V gave up 5 bases and J gave up 5 bases, with 10 bases separating them. CDR3 sequence (DNA): TGTGCCAGCAGTCTGGACACCGATCAGCCCCAGCATTTT. Protein: CASSLDTDQPQHF.

This chain connects TRBV7-9 to TRBJ1-1; D is possibly TRBD1 (6 bases). The germline V gene has CDR1 SEHNR and CDR2 FQNEAQ (reference sequence). The CDR3 extends over 13 amino acids. V lost 5 bases and J 11 bases, leaving 18 bases between the germline ends. The CDR3 reads CASSAAGALYAFF. The DNA for the CDR3 is TGTGCCAGCAGCGCCGCGGGGGCGTTGTACGCTTTCTTT.

The chain is built from TRBV27 and TRBJ2-1; D may be TRBD2 (7 bases). V lost 5 bases, J lost 5 bases, and 16 bases lay in between. The CDR3 length is 15 residues. Germline V lookup: CDR1 MNHEY, CDR2 SMNVEV (reference sequence). CDR3 nucleotides: TGTGCCAGCAGTGTCTCCGGGGGGCGCAACAATGAGCAGTTCTTC. It encodes CASSVSGGRNNEQFF.

This chain links TRBV7-3 with TRBJ2-3, with 9 bases lining up with TRBD2. There are 15 residues in the CDR3. Germline-derived CDR1 and CDR2 are SGHTA and FQGTGA. V trimming: 4 bases; J trimming: 3 bases; junction bases outside the gene matches: 5. This CDR3 is CASSYSGRRTDTQYF. In DNA form, the CDR3 reads TGTGCCAGCAGCTACAGCGGGAGGAGGACAGATACGCAGTATTTT.

The gene calls are TRBV18 and TRBJ1-2, with 8 positions matching TRBD1. Germline CDR1 and CDR2: KGHSH and LQKENI. The CDR3 has 13 amino acids. V lost 5 bases, J lost 8 bases, and 7 bases stayed unmatched. The CDR3 nucleotides read TGTGCCAGCTCAGAGGACAGGGAAAGGGGCTACACCTTC. Translation: CASSEDRERGYTF.

The chain's CDR3 is CASSQEGRLIYNEQFF. The CDR3 DNA reads as TGTGCCAGCAGCCAAGAAGGCAGACTCATCTACAATGAGCAGTTCTTC. The J gene is TRBJ2-1, the V gene TRBV3-1 (or the pseudogene TRBV3-2); D gene unclear. CDR3 size: 16 residues. Deletions cut 0 bases from V and 3 bases from J, with 12 bases between. Germline lookup yields CDR1 LGHDT and CDR2 YNNKEL (reference sequence).

The V gene is TRBV24-1, the J gene TRBJ2-2; 9 bases are a match to TRBD1. The junction had 7 bases not matched to a gene; V was cut back by 2 bases and J by 4 bases. The CDR3 loop spans 17 amino acids. Germline CDR1 reads KGHDR; CDR2 reads SFDVKD. The CDR3 DNA reads TGTGCCACCAGTGATTCCTCCGGGACAGGGTTCACCGGGGAGCTGTTTTTT. It translates to CATSDSSGTGFTGELFF.